The 15 T cell receptor beta chains listed next were all sequenced from one sample in a study of T cell repertoires in cytomegalovirus infection. TCRdb re-derived calls from the reads in MiXCR, one entry per CDR3 protein. The sample contains just over 300,000 distinct CDR3 sequences, roughly 15% of which appear only once. The sample taken for sequencing was PBMCs. Receptors originate from a human donor in good health (CMV status not recorded). Some clones in this sample may be carry-over from other donors' samples.

There are many counts of this clonotype. The genes are TRBV6-2 or TRBV6-3 and TRBJ1-1; 8 bases match TRBD1. CDR1 is MNHEY, CDR2 SVGEGT, per germline. Germline trimming cut 2 bases from V and 2 bases from J; bases unmatched to any gene: 10. This CDR3 spans 17 amino acids. Here the CDR3 reads CASSYNRGGLTNTEAFF. In nucleotides, the CDR3 is TGTGCCAGCAGTTACAACAGGGGGGGGCTTACAAACACTGAAGCTTTCTTT.

The chain carries TRBV7-2 and TRBJ1-5; D is undetermined. Germline-derived CDR1 and CDR2 are SGHTA and FQGNSA. V lost 5 bases and J 8 bases, leaving 13 bases between the germline ends. CDR3 length: 13 amino acids. The CDR3 bases are TGTGCCAGCAGCCCATTAGAAGAAGAGCCCCAGCATTTT. Translating it yields CASSPLEEEPQHF.

This clonotype has at least ten counts. V is TRBV7-2 and J is TRBJ2-1, with 8 bases that match TRBD1. Germline V gene lookup returns CDR1 SGHTA and CDR2 FQGNSA. This CDR3 has 14 residues. The J segment lost 8 bases and the V segment lost 5 bases, leaving 8 bases of the junction unmatched. CDR3 amino acids: CASSTDRGRDEQFF. The CDR3 DNA sequence: TGTGCCAGCAGCACAGACAGGGGTCGGGATGAGCAGTTCTTC.

CDR3 amino acids: CASSGVNSAGELFF. CDR3 nucleotides: TGTGCCAGCAGTGGGGTAAATAGCGCCGGGGAGCTGTTTTTT. The chain employs TRBV2 and TRBJ2-2; tentative D call: TRBD2 (5 bases). This CDR3 is 14 amino acids long. The V end was cut by 4 bases, the J end by 6 bases, with 12 bases between. Germline V CDR1 and CDR2: SNHLY, FYNNEI.

This clonotype was seen at least ten times. The chain has TRBV7-8 and TRBJ1-5, with no clear D. The CDR3 is 13 residues long. Germline V gene lookup returns CDR1 SGHVS and CDR2 FQNEAQ. The V end was cut by 5 bases, the J end by 5 bases, with 10 bases between. The CDR3 region is CASSPTLDQPQHF. The CDR3 bases are TGTGCCAGCAGCCCCACCCTAGATCAGCCCCAGCATTTT.

The DNA of the CDR3 is TGCGCCAGCAGCCAAGATCGGGGTACAGGGGGCATGTTTGAGACCCAGTACTTC. Its translation: CASSQDRGTGGMFETQYF. The J gene is TRBJ2-5, the V gene TRBV4-1, with 9 bases that match TRBD1. Germline V lookup: CDR1 MGHRA, CDR2 YSYEKL. This CDR3 comprises 18 residues. V lost 0 bases and J lost 5; bases outside the gene matches: 13.

The chain couples TRBV24-1 to TRBJ1-2, with a possible D match to TRBD1 (5 bases). CDR1 and CDR2 from the germline V gene are KGHDR and SFDVKD. This CDR3 is built from 14 residues. Trimming shortened V by 2 bases and J by 6 bases, and 12 bases separated the two germline ends. CDR3 nucleotides: TGTGCCACCAGTGATTCCAGACAGTATCATGGCTACACCTTC. Its protein product is CATSDSRQYHGYTF.

Ten or more counts support this clonotype. The chain recombines TRBV7-2 with TRBJ1-6; D is unresolved. Trimming removed 5 bases at V and 0 bases at J, with 8 bases between. The CDR3 runs 15 residues. Germline assignment: CDR1 SGHTA and CDR2 FQGNSA. CDR3 nucleotide sequence: TGTGCCAGCAGCGCCGGAAGCTCCTATAATTCACCCCTCCACTTT. Residues: CASSAGSSYNSPLHF.

This clonotype turned up a few times. The gene calls are TRBV20-1 and TRBJ2-5; a weak D match, TRBD1 (6 bases). There are 15 residues in the CDR3. CDR1 is DFQATT and CDR2 is SNEGSKA in the germline V gene (reference sequence). V gave up 0 bases and J gave up 1 base, with 12 bases separating them. The CDR3 is CSARDRGTSQETQYF. The CDR3 nucleotides read TGCAGTGCTAGAGACCGTGGGACATCCCAAGAGACCCAGTACTTC.

V is TRBV6-1 and J is TRBJ2-7; TRBD2 matches 10 bases. V gave up 2 bases and J gave up 5 bases; unmatched junction bases: 6. This CDR3 contains 15 residues. The germline gives CDR1 MNHNS, CDR2 SASEGT. The CDR3 loop is CASSEMTSGSHEQYF. The DNA of the CDR3 is TGTGCCAGCAGTGAAATGACTAGCGGGTCCCACGAGCAGTACTTC.

This clonotype was recorded at least ten times. This chain links TRBV7-2 with TRBJ2-7, with 10 nucleotides matching TRBD2. Per germline, CDR1 SGHTA and CDR2 FQGNSA. The CDR3 runs to 15 residues. V lost 5 bases to trimming and J lost 3 bases; unmatched junction nucleotides: 7. The CDR3, as DNA: TGTGCCAGCAGCGAAGGTCTAGCGGGGGTCTACGAGCAGTACTTC. Its protein product is CASSEGLAGVYEQYF.

J is TRBJ1-1 and V is TRBV19; unclear D gene. The germline CDR1 and CDR2 sequences are LNHDA and SQIVND (reference sequence). V shed 5 bases and J shed 1 base, with 8 bases lying between them. This CDR3 has 13 residues. The CDR3 here is CASSWAPNTEAFF. The CDR3 DNA reads as TGTGCCAGTAGTTGGGCTCCGAACACTGAAGCTTTCTTT.

DNA of the CDR3: TGTGCCAGCAGAGTGGGACCAGCGGGGGGGCCCCCTGCCAATGAGCAGTTCTTC. This encodes CASRVGPAGGPPANEQFF. V gene TRBV2 combines with J gene TRBJ2-1; 10 bases fit TRBD2. CDR3 size: 18 residues. The germline V gene has CDR1 SNHLY and CDR2 FYNNEI. J was trimmed by 6 bases and V by 6 bases; bases with no gene match: 17.

The chain employs TRBV10-3 and TRBJ2-2; a weak D match, TRBD2 (5 bases). Germline CDR1 is ENHRY and CDR2 is SYGVKD. There are 14 residues in the CDR3. The V end lost 3 bases, the J end lost 3 bases, and 8 bases lay between the germline ends. The CDR3 spells CAISDFGDTGELFF. CDR3 sequence (DNA): TGTGCCATCAGTGATTTCGGGGACACCGGGGAGCTGTTTTTT.

The rearrangement uses TRBV4-1 and TRBJ2-2; D gene unclear. The CDR3 length is 17 residues. Germline V gene lookup returns CDR1 MGHRA and CDR2 YSYEKL. The ends were cut back, 2 bases at V and 4 bases at J, with 17 bases in the middle. In DNA form, the CDR3 reads TGCGCCAGCAGCCAATCGGAAGGCGGAGCGAGCACCGGGGAGCTGTTTTTT. It specifies CASSQSEGGASTGELFF.